This is a list of T cell receptor beta chains from one sample in a study of beta chain features in type 1 diabetes. The method was immunoSEQ multiplex PCR; TCRdb's version includes in-frame clones alone and lacks a portion of them. The data contain about 340,000 clones, 8% of them singletons. Source material: central memory CD4+ T cells from blood. The receptor source for this set is a woman younger than 35 in good health. Each CDR3 is given without its conserved first and last residue.

J | V | CDR3
TRBJ2-2 | TRBV2 | ASSERSELF
TRBJ2-5 | TRBV9 | ASSVAQETQY
TRBJ2-7 | TRBV5-4 | ASSLAQRGAYEQY
TRBJ2-7 | TRBV7-2 | ASSLLATGSYEQY
TRBJ2-6 | TRBV28 | ASSSPPGSGANVLT
TRBJ2-7 | TRBV4-3 | ASSQDGLAYGEQY
TRBJ2-4 | TRBV18 | ASSPSMGAKNIQY
TRBJ2-5 | TRBV2 | ASSRSGVRKETQY
TRBJ1-1 | TRBV2 | ASSGMVRDTEAF
TRBJ1-2 | TRBV18 | ASSVWTGSPEGYT
TRBJ1-2 | TRBV5-6 | ASRREGVANYGYT
TRBJ2-1 | TRBV29-1 | SAQGASYNEQF
TRBJ2-7 | TRBV19 | ASSIGSGRSGMREQY
TRBJ1-1 | TRBV5-5 | ASSLLVDEAF
TRBJ2-1 | TRBV11-2 | ASSYGTGNNNEQF
TRBJ2-3 | TRBV7-9 | ASSLGVRETQY
TRBJ2-7 | TRBV28 | ASRRPGQGTYEQY
TRBJ1-3 | TRBV5-6 | ASSLYQGAGNTIY
TRBJ2-6 | TRBV19 | ASTTRIISGANVLT
TRBJ2-6 | TRBV27 | ASSPGPDRGLGANVLT
TRBJ2-3 | TRBV19 | ASRPAATDTQY
TRBJ2-1 | TRBV4-2 | ASSPSMGQRYNEQF
TRBJ2-1 | TRBV5-8 | ASSLDAVKQF
TRBJ1-2 | TRBV28 | ASSPPGLYGYT
TRBJ2-5 | TRBV28 | ASPGAGGSEETQY
TRBJ2-7 | TRBV18 | ASSPSFGTSYEQY
TRBJ1-2 | TRBV27 | ASSTRDRVGYT
TRBJ2-3 | TRBV2 | ASRPGLAGDTQY
TRBJ2-3 | TRBV2 | ASSVTSGRRADTQY